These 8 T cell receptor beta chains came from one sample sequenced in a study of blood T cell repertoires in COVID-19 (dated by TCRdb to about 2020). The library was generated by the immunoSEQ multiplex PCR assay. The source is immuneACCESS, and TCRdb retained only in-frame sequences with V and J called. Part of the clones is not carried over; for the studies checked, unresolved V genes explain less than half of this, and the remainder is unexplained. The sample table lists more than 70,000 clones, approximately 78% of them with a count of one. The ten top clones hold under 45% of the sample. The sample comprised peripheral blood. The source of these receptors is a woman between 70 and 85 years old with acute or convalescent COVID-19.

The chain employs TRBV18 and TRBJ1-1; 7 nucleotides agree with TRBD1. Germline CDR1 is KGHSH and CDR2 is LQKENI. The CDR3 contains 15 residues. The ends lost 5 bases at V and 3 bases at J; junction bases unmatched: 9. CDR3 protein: CASSASQGGHTEAFF. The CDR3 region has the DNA TGTGCCAGCTCAGCATCCCAGGGGGGCCACACTGAAGCTTTCTTT.

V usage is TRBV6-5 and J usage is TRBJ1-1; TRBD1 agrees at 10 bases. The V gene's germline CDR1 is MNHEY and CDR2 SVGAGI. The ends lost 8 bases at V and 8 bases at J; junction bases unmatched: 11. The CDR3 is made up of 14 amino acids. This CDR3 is CASGRRQGAFEAFF. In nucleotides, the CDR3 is TGTGCCAGCGGGAGGAGACAGGGGGCGTTCGAAGCTTTCTTT.

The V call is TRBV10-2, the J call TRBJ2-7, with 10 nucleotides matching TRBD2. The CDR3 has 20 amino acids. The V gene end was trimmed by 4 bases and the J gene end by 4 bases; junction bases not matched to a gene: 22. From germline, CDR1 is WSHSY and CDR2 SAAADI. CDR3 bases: TGCGCCAGCAGTGGGACTAGCGGCGGAGGCTTGCTCCGAACTTCTTACGAGCAGTACTTC. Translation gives CASSGTSGGGLLRTSYEQYF.

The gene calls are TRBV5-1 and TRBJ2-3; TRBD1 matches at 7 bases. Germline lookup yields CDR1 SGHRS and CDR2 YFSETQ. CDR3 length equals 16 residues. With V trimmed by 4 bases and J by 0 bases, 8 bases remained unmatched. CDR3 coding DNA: TGCGCCAGCAGCCTGGGGACAGCGGTGAGCACAGATACGCAGTATTTT. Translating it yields CASSLGTAVSTDTQYF.

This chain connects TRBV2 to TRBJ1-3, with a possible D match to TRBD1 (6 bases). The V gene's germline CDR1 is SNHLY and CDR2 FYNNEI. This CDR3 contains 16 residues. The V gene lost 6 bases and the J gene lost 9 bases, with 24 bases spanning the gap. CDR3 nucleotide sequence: TGTGCCAGCAGCGCGAGCGCGACAGGCGGTAGAAGCACCATATATTTT. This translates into CASSASATGGRSTIYF.

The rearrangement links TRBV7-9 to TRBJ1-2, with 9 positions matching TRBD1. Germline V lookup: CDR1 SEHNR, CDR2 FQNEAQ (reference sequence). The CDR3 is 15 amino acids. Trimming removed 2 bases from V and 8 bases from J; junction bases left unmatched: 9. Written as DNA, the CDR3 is TGTGCCAGCAGCTTATCAAACAGGGGGCGTAGAGGCTACACCTTC. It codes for CASSLSNRGRRGYTF.

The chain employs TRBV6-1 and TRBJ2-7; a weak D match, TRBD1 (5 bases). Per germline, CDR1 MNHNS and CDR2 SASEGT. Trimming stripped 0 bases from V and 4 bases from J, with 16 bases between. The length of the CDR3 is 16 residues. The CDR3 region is CASSEARQQGRYEQYF. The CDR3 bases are TGTGCCAGCAGTGAAGCGCGACAGCAAGGAAGGTACGAGCAGTACTTC.

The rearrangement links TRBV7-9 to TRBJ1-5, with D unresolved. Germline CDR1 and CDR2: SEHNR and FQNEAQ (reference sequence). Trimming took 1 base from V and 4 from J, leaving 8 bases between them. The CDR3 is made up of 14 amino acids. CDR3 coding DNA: TGTGCCAGCAGCTTAGGCGGGCAAAATCAGCCCCAGCATTTT. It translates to CASSLGGQNQPQHF.